The 27 T cell receptor beta chains below were found in one sample sequenced in a study of T cells expressing NK-cell markers. TCRdb reprocessed the 5' RACE reads and keeps a single row for each CDR3 protein, giving no DNA. The specimen's table records under 600,000 distinct CDR3 sequences. Source material: blood T cells: a sorted CD56 or NKG2C T cell subset, CD4+ or CD8+ T cells, or bulk PBMC T cells (not recorded which). The receptors were sampled from a woman between 45 and 65 years old in good health.

The rearrangement joins TRBV20-1 to TRBJ2-1; TCRdb's D call, TRBD1, is unchecked because there is no DNA. CDR1 is DFQATT, CDR2 SNEGSKA, per germline (reference sequence). The CDR3 is 15 residues long. This CDR3 is CSASPRVETNNEQFF.

V usage is TRBV20-1 and J usage is TRBJ2-1; TCRdb reports TRBD1, a call that lacks DNA to check it against. This CDR3 is 15 amino acids long. Looked up from germline, CDR1 is DFQATT and CDR2 is SNEGSKA (reference sequence). CDR3 residues: CSATPQAGGFNEQFF.

The rearrangement joins TRBV29-1 to TRBJ2-1; TCRdb proposes TRBD2, but this gene call is untestable without DNA. The CDR3 length is 15 residues. Per germline, CDR1 SQVTM and CDR2 ANQGSEA. Here the CDR3 reads CSVDSGRTGSNEQFF.

The V and J genes are TRBV24-1 and TRBJ2-7. The CDR3 is made up of 14 amino acids. Germline lookup yields CDR1 KGHDR and CDR2 SFDVKD. The chain's CDR3 is CATSDPGTTYEQYF.

V is TRBV29-1 and J is TRBJ1-1. Germline lookup yields CDR1 SQVTM and CDR2 ANQGSEA. The CDR3 extends over 13 amino acids. CDR3 loop: CSVELVAGTEAFF.

V usage is TRBV11-2 and J usage is TRBJ2-2; TCRdb's D call of TRBD2 is untestable without DNA. The CDR3 loop spans 16 amino acids. Germline V gene data show CDR1 as SGHAT and CDR2 as FQNNGV. The CDR3 region is CASTLISGSATGELFF.

The rearrangement joins TRBV2 to TRBJ1-5; TCRdb reports TRBD1, a call that lacks DNA to check it against. The CDR3 covers 12 residues. Germline values: CDR1 SNHLY, CDR2 FYNNEI. The CDR3 reads CASMGIGHPQHF.

The chain carries TRBV5-8 and TRBJ2-5; TCRdb names TRBD1, which stays unverified in the absence of DNA. CDR3 size: 14 residues. Germline loops: CDR1 SGHTS, CDR2 YDEGEE. The CDR3 loop is CASSSGQSKKTQYF.

This chain connects TRBV12-3 or TRBV12-4 to TRBJ1-1; TCRdb proposes TRBD1, but this gene call is untestable without DNA. The CDR3 length is 15 residues. The CDR3 spells CASSYQGTANTEAFF.

This sequence joins TRBV19 and TRBJ1-5. Germline-derived CDR1 and CDR2 are LNHDA and SQIVND (reference sequence). The CDR3 totals 16 residues. The CDR3 is CASSMGSVRSNQPQHF.

The rearrangement links TRBV6-5 to TRBJ1-5; lacking DNA, the TRBD1 call made by TCRdb goes unchecked. Germline-derived CDR1 and CDR2 are MNHEY and SVGAGI. This CDR3 contains 14 residues. The CDR3 loop is CASSATGGLRPQHF.

The rearrangement joins TRBV3-1 to TRBJ2-1; TCRdb gives TRBD2 as the D gene, but with no DNA this cannot be confirmed. Germline V gene data show CDR1 as LGHDT and CDR2 as YNNKEL (reference sequence). The CDR3 is 17 residues long. The CDR3 loop is CASSQDLPSGRGNEQFF.

The genes are TRBV4-1 and TRBJ2-1. The length of the CDR3 is 15 residues. Germline V CDR1 and CDR2: MGHRA, YSYEKL. The chain's CDR3 is CASSQDFGPYNEQFF.

The chain has TRBV7-6 and TRBJ2-5; TCRdb's D gene call, TRBD1, goes unchecked for lack of DNA. Per the germline V gene, CDR1 is SGHVS and CDR2 is FNYEAQ. The CDR3 covers 14 residues. The CDR3 reads CASSPGDLEGTQYF.

The rearrangement links TRBV12-3 or TRBV12-4 to TRBJ2-2; checking the TCRdb D call of TRBD1 is not possible without DNA. The CDR3 is made up of 16 amino acids. CDR3 sequence: CASSLGNRETAGELFF.

V gene TRBV20-1 combines with J gene TRBJ1-2. This CDR3 is 14 amino acids long. Germline values: CDR1 DFQATT, CDR2 SNEGSKA (reference sequence). The CDR3 spells CSARDIAGPWGYTF.

The genes are TRBV29-1 and TRBJ2-1; TCRdb designates TRBD2, a call that cannot be tested without DNA. The CDR3 extends over 13 amino acids. CDR1 and CDR2 from the germline V gene are SQVTM and ANQGSEA. CDR3 sequence: CSVISSPYNEQFF.

The rearrangement uses TRBV27 and TRBJ2-1; there is no DNA to check the TCRdb D call of TRBD2. The CDR3 runs 14 residues. Per germline, CDR1 MNHEY and CDR2 SMNVEV (reference sequence). This CDR3 is CASSLSRLVGEQFF.

The genes are TRBV11-2 and TRBJ2-3; the D call from TCRdb, TRBD2, cannot be confirmed without DNA. The CDR3 has 20 residues. Germline V lookup: CDR1 SGHAT, CDR2 FQNNGV. CDR3 amino acids: CASSLIGVTGTRKLPDTQYF.

The chain carries TRBV11-2 and TRBJ2-1; TCRdb picks TRBD2, but there is no DNA to check that call. Germline V gene sequence: CDR1 SGHAT, CDR2 FQNNGV. The CDR3 loop spans 15 amino acids. CDR3: CASSPGMSGSREQFF.

The genes are TRBV29-1 and TRBJ2-6; TCRdb indicates TRBD1, and absent DNA this call remains unverified. This CDR3 is built from 17 residues. Germline V gene data show CDR1 as SQVTM and CDR2 as ANQGSEA. The CDR3 loop reads CSLRNRGRVSGANVLTF.

The V and J genes are TRBV24-1 and TRBJ2-3; TCRdb indicates TRBD1, and absent DNA this call remains unverified. Per germline, CDR1 KGHDR and CDR2 SFDVKD. The CDR3 is 15 residues long. CDR3 sequence reads: CATSAPGRVADTQYF.

CDR3 protein: CASSPRQAPNTEAFF. The J gene is TRBJ1-1, the V gene TRBV3-1; TCRdb returns TRBD1, unconfirmable since there is no DNA. The germline V gene has CDR1 LGHDT and CDR2 YNNKEL (reference sequence). The CDR3 spans 15 residues. The whole variable domain, remainder taken from reference TRBV3-1 and TRBJ1-1, is DTAVSQTPKYLVTQMGNDKSIKCEQNLGHDTMYWYKQDSKKFLKIMFSYNNKELIINETVPNRFSPKSPDKAHLNLHINSLELGDSAVYFCASSPRQAPNTEAFFGQGTRLTVV.

This chain connects TRBV7-2 to TRBJ2-3; TCRdb's D gene call, TRBD2, goes unchecked for lack of DNA. This CDR3 contains 14 residues. Germline lookup yields CDR1 SGHTA and CDR2 FQGNSA. This chain's CDR3 is CASSGGRTTDTQYF.

This sequence joins TRBV28 and TRBJ1-2. CDR3 size: 13 residues. From germline, CDR1 is MDHEN and CDR2 SYDVKM. The CDR3 sequence is CASSLPTNYGYTF.

J is TRBJ2-7 and V is TRBV3-1; the TCRdb call, TRBD1, lacks DNA for checking. Germline V gives CDR1 LGHDT, CDR2 YNNKEL (reference sequence). The CDR3 loop spans 16 amino acids. CDR3 protein: CASSHPGRSKGGEQYF.

The chain employs TRBV18 and TRBJ2-4; TCRdb reports TRBD1, a call that lacks DNA to check it against. The CDR3 length is 18 residues. Per the germline V gene, CDR1 is KGHSH and CDR2 is LQKENI. This CDR3 is CASSPQLPGMTAKNIQYF.